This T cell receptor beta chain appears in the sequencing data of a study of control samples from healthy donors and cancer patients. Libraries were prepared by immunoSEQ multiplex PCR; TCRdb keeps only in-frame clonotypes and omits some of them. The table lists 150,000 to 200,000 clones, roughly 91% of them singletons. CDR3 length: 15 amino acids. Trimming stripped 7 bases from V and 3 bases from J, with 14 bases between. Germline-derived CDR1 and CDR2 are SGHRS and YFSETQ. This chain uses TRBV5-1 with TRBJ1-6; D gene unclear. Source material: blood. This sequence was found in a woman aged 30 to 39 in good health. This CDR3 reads CASRSGRNYNSPLHF. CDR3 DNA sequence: TGCGCCAGCCGATCCGGACGGAACTATAATTCACCCCTCCACTTT.